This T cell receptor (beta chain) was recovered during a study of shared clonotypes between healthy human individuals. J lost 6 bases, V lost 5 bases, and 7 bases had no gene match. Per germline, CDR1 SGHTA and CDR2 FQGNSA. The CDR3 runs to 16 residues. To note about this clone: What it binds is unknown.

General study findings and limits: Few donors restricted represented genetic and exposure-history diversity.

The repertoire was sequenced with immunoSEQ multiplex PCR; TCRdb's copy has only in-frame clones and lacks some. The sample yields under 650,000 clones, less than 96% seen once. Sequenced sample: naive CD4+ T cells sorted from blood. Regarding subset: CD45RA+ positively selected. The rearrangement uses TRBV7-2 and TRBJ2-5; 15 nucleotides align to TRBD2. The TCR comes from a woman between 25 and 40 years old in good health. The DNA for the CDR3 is TGTGCCAGCAGCCCCCGCGGACTAGCGGGAGGGAAGACCCAGTACTTC. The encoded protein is CASSPRGLAGGKTQYF. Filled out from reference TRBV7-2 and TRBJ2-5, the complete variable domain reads GAGVSQSPSNKVTEKGKDVELRCDPISGHTALYWYRQSLGQGLEFLIYFQGNSAPDKSGLPSDRFSAERTGGSVSTLTIQRTQQEDSAVYLCASSPRGLAGGKTQYFGPGTRLLVL.